The entry below describes one T cell receptor beta chain. Its antigen is still unknown. 60 Vbeta and 13 Jbeta primers were used in PCR. TCRdb keeps only in-frame clones here, not all; method: immunoSEQ multiplex PCR. Among 110,000 or so clones, less than 80% were seen once, and the ten largest hold around 4%. Donors showed nominal health when sampled, although they likely had unrecorded immune exposures. This sample was included in a study of cytomegalovirus exposure and HLA in healthy donors. Regarding the study as a whole: Over 150 TCR beta chains were listed as cytomegalovirus-associated. An analysis done earlier found most TCR beta V segments productive about 87% or about 30% of the time. The only immune exposure information that was available was CMV serostatus.

Sequenced: PBMCs. The source of this sequence is a middle-aged woman in good health and CMV-seropositive.

The CDR3 region has the DNA TGTGCCAGCAGCTTAGGGACAATCTACCCCCTCATGAACACTGAAGCTTTCTTT. Protein: CASSLGTIYPLMNTEAFF. The chain combines TRBV7-9 with TRBJ1-1, with D perhaps TRBD1 (5 bases). The CDR3 loop spans 18 amino acids. From germline, CDR1 is SEHNR and CDR2 FQNEAQ (reference sequence). Between the trimmed V and J ends, which lost 1 base and 0 bases, there was a span of 18 bases.